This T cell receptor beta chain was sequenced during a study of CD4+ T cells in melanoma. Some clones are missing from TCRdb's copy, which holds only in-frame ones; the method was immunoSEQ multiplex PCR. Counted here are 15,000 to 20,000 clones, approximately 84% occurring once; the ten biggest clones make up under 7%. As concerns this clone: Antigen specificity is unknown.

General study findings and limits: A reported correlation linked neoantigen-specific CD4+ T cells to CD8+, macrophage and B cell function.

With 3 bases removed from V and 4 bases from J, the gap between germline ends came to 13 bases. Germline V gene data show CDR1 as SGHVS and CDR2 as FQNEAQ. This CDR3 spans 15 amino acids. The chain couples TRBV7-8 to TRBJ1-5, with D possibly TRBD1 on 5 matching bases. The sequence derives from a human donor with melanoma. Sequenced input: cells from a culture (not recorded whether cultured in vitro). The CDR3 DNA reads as TGTGCCAGCAGCTTGGGCAGGGCACCAAATCAGCCCCAGCATTTT. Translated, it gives CASSLGRAPNQPQHF.